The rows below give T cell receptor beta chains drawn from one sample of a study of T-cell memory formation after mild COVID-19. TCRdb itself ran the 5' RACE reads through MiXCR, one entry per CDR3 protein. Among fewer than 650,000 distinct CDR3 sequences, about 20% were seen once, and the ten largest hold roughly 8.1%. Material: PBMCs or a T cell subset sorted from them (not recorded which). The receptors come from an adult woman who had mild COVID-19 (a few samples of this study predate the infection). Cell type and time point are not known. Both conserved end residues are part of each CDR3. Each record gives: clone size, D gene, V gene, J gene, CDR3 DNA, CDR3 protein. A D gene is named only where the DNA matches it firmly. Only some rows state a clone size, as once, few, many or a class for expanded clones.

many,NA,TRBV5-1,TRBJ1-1,TGCGCCAGCAGCTTGGCCGCGGGGGGCACTGAAGCTTTCTTT,CASSLAAGGTEAFF
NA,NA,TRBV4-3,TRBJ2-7,TGCGCCAGCAGCCGGAATAGAGTAGCCGAGCAGTACTTC,CASSRNRVAEQYF
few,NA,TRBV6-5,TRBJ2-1,TGCCTCGGGGACGACTACAATGAGCAGTTCTTC,CLGDDYNEQFF
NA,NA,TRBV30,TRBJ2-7,TGTGCCTGGAGTTCCGGACAGCCCGGGGTGGGCGAGCAGTACTTC,CAWSSGQPGVGEQYF
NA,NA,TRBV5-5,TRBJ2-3,TGTGCCAGCAGCCAAGTTGACGCAGATACGCAGTATTTT,CASSQVDADTQYF
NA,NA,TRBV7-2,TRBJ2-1,TGTGCCAGCAGCTTAGGAATCGGCACCTACAATGAGCAGTTCTTC,CASSLGIGTYNEQFF
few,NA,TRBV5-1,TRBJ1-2,TGCGCCAGCAGCTTGGACATCCTCGCCGATGGCTACACCTTC,CASSLDILADGYTF
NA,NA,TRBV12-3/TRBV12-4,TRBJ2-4,TGTGCCAGCAGTACCGCCGGACAGCGAATTCGCATTCAGTACTTC,CASSTAGQRIRIQYF
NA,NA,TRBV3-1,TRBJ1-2,TGTGCCAGCAGCCAACCTGAACAGGTTATTGGCTACACCTTC,CASSQPEQVIGYTF
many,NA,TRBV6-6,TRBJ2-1,TGTGCCAGCAGTTACTCGACCTACAATGAGCAGTTCTTC,CASSYSTYNEQFF
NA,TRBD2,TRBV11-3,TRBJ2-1,TGTGCCAGCAGCTTATTTATGGTAGCGGGGACGGAAAGGCAGTTCTTC,CASSLFMVAGTERQFF
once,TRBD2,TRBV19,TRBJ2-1,TGTGCCAGCGCGGCCGGACTAGCGGGAGGTAATGAGCAGTTCTTC,CASAAGLAGGNEQFF
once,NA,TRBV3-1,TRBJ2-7,TGTGCCAGCAGCCAGCGACAGCTGGGGCAGTACTTC,CASSQRQLGQYF
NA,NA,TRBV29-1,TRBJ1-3,TGCAGCGTTGGAGGCTCCTCTGGAAACACCATATATTTT,CSVGGSSGNTIYF
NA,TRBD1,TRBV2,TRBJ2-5,TGTGCCAGCTCAAGTAGGGGGCTAAAAGGGGAGACCCAGTACTTC,CASSSRGLKGETQYF
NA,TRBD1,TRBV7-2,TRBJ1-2,TGTGCCAGCAGCCTCCCTGACGGGCAGGGGGGGAGCTACACCTTC,CASSLPDGQGGSYTF
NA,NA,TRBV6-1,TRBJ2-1,TGTGCCAGCAGAGTTTTGGCAGTCTACAATGAGCAGTTCTTC,CASRVLAVYNEQFF
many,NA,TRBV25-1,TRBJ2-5,TGTGCCAGCAGTGAATCGGACGCCGGGACCCAGTACTTC,CASSESDAGTQYF
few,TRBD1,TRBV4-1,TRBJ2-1,TGCGCCAGCAGCCACCCTGTGAGGGGACAGGGTAGTGAGCAGTTCTTC,CASSHPVRGQGSEQFF
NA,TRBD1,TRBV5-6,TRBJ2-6,TGTGCCAGCAGCAAAACGGGACAGGGGGCAGTTGGGGCCAACGTCCTGACTTTC,CASSKTGQGAVGANVLTF
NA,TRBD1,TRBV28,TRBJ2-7,TGTGCCAGCAGTTTAACCCAGGGGGCTATGTACGAGCAGTACTTC,CASSLTQGAMYEQYF
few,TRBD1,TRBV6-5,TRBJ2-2,TGTGCCAGCTATACGGACAGGGTCACCGGGGAGCTGTTTTTT,CASYTDRVTGELFF
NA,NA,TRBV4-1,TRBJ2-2,TGCGCCAGCACCCTTTGGGAAGGGGACACCGGGGAGCTGTTTTTT,CASTLWEGDTGELFF
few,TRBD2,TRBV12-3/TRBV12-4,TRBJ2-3,TGTGCCAGCAGTCCCCCATTGGTAGCGGGAGATACGCAGTATTTT,CASSPPLVAGDTQYF
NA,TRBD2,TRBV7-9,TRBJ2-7,TGTGCCAGCAGCTTAGTCCCACCAGGCGGGAGTAGCTCCTACGAGCAGTACTTC,CASSLVPPGGSSSYEQYF
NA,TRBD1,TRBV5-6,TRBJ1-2,TGTGCCAGCAGCTTGGCCAGACAGGGGAAAGTAGCCTATGGCTACACCTTC,CASSLARQGKVAYGYTF
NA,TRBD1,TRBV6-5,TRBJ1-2,TGTGCCAGCAGTTACGCGGGACAGGGGCAATTCTATGGCTACACCTTC,CASSYAGQGQFYGYTF
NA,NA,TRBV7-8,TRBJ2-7,TGTGCCAGCAGCTACGGACATTACTACGAGCAGTACTTC,CASSYGHYYEQYF
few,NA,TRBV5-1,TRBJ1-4,TGCGCCAGCAGCTTGGGCCAGGGCAAGGAAAAACTGTTTTTT,CASSLGQGKEKLFF
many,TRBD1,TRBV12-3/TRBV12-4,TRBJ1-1,TGTGCCAGCAGTTTCAGGGGGGTTAACACTGAAGCTTTCTTT,CASSFRGVNTEAFF
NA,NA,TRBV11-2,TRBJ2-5,TGTGCCAGCAGCTTGGGCCCCACGTGGGGGAGCCAAGAGACCCAGTACTTC,CASSLGPTWGSQETQYF
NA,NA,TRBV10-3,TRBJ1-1,TGTGCCATCAGTGAGCGGGATGAGAACACTGAAGCTTTCTTT,CAISERDENTEAFF
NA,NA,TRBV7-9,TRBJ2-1,TGTGCCAGCAGCCAACTTAGTGGAGAGCAGTTCTTC,CASSQLSGEQFF
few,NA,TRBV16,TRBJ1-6,TGTGCCAGCAGCCAATCCCTGGTGGCAGCTTATAATTCACCCCTCCACTTT,CASSQSLVAAYNSPLHF
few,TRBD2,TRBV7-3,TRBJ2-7,TGTGCCAGCAGCTTGCGGACTAGCGGGCAGGGAGAGCAGTACTTC,CASSLRTSGQGEQYF
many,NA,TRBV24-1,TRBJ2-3,TGTGCCACCAGTGCAGGGAGCCAGGGGCCATCCACAGATACGCAGTATTTT,CATSAGSQGPSTDTQYF
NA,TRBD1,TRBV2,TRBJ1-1,TGTGCCAGCAGTGGGAGACAGGGGAACACTGAAGCTTTCTTT,CASSGRQGNTEAFF
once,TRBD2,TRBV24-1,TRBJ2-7,TGTGCCACCAGTGAGACTAGCGGGGATTCCTACGAGCAGTACTTC,CATSETSGDSYEQYF
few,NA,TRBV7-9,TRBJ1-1,TGTGCCAGCAGCTTACTGTCGGTCGGATACACTGAAGCTTTCTTT,CASSLLSVGYTEAFF
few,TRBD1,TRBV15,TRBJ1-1,TGTGCCACCAGCTCCTACAGGGGTGGGAACACTGAAGCTTTCTTT,CATSSYRGGNTEAFF
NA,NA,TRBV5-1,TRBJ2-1,TGCGCCAGCAGCTTGGGGCCGGGGGAAAATGAGCAGTTCTTC,CASSLGPGENEQFF
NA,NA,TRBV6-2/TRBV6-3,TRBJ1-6,TGTGCCAGCAGTTACCGGGTAGTACCGAATTCACCCCTCCACTTT,CASSYRVVPNSPLHF
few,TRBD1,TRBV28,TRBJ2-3,TGTGCCAGCAGTTTATGGAGGGGGCCTAGGCAAGGAGATACGCAGTATTTT,CASSLWRGPRQGDTQYF
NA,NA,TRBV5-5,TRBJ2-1,TGTGCCAGCAGCCTCTGGGGGACTGAGCAGTTCTTC,CASSLWGTEQFF
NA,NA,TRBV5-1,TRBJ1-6,TGCGCCAGCAGCTTGGCAGGGGCTAATTCACCCCTCCACTTT,CASSLAGANSPLHF
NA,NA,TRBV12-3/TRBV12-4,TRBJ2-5,TGTGCCAGCAGCAGCGACCATAGGGAGACCCAGTACTTC,CASSSDHRETQYF
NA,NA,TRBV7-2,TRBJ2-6,TGTGCCAGCAGCTTCAGAGCGGGCCGCTCTGGGGCCAACGTCCTGACTTTC,CASSFRAGRSGANVLTF
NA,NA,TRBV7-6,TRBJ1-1,TGTGCCAGCAGCACTCACGGACCAGGGAACACTGAAGCTTTCTTT,CASSTHGPGNTEAFF
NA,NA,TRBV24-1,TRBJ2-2,TGTGCCACCAGTGACCCCGGGATCGCGGGCACCGGGGAGCTGTTTTTT,CATSDPGIAGTGELFF
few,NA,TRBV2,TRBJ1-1,TGTGCCAGCAGTGAGATGCAGGGCTCCAAGACTGAAGCTTTCTTT,CASSEMQGSKTEAFF
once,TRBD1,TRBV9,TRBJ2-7,TGTGCCAGCAGCTCCAAGGACAGGTTCTACGAGCAGTACTTC,CASSSKDRFYEQYF
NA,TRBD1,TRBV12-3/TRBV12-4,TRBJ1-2,TGTGCCAGCAGTTTAGCATGGGACAGGGTCTATGGCTATGGCTACACCTTC,CASSLAWDRVYGYGYTF
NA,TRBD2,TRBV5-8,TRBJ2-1,TGTGCCAGCAGCATCCTAGCGGGGGGGTGGAATGAGCAGTTCTTC,CASSILAGGWNEQFF
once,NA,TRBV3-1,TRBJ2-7,TGTGCCAGCAGCAATATGGGGGGCTACGAGCAGTACTTC,CASSNMGGYEQYF
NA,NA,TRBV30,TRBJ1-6,TGTGCCTGGAGTAGGCTGGGGGCGGCCCAATCACCCCTCCACTTT,CAWSRLGAAQSPLHF
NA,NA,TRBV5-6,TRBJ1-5,TGTGCCAGCAGCTTGGCAGGGAGGCAGCCCCAGCATTTT,CASSLAGRQPQHF
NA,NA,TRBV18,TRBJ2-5,TGTGCCAGCTCACCAAGCACAGTCGAGGAGACCCAGTACTTC,CASSPSTVEETQYF
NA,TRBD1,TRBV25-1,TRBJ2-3,TGTGCCAGCACCCAGGGGGTGGACATTTTCGGAGATACGCAGTATTTT,CASTQGVDIFGDTQYF
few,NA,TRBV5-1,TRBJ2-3,TGCGCCAGCAGCCCCAGAGGGACCCTCTTCACAGATACGCAGTATTTT,CASSPRGTLFTDTQYF